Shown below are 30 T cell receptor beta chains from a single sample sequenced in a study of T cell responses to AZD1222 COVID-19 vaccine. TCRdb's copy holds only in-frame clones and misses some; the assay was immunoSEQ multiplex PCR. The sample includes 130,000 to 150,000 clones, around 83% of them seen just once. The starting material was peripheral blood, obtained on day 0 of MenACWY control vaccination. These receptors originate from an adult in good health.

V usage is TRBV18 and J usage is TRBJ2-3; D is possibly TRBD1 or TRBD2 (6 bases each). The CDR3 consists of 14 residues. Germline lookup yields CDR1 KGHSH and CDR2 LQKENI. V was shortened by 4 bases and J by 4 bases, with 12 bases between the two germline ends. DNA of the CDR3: TGTGCCAGCTCACGGGTCGGGGGCCCAGATACGCAGTATTTT. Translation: CASSRVGGPDTQYF. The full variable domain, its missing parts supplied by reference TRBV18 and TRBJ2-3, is NAGVMQNPRHLVRRRGQEARLRCSPMKGHSHVYWYRQLPEEGLKFMVYLQKENIIDESGMPKERFSAEFPKEGPSILRIQQVVRGDSAAYFCASSRVGGPDTQYFGPGTRLTVL.

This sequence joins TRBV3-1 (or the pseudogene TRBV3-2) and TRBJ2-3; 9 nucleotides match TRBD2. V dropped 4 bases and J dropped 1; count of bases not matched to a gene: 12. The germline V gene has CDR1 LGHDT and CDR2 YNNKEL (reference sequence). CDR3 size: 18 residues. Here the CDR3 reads CASSRGPPAGGRTDTQYF. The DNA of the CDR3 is TGTGCCAGCAGCCGGGGCCCCCCAGCGGGGGGTCGCACAGATACGCAGTATTTT.

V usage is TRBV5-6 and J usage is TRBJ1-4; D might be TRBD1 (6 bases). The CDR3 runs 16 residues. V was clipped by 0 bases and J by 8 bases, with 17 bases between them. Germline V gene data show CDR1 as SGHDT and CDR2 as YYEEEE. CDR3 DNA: TGTGCCAGCAGCTTGGCCGGAGGGGGGATGGAGGAAAAACTGTTTTTT. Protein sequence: CASSLAGGGMEEKLFF. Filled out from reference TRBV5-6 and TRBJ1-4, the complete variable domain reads DAGVTQSPTHLIKTRGQQVTLRCSPKSGHDTVSWYQQALGQGPQFIFQYYEEEERQRGNFPDRFSGHQFPNYSSELNVNALLLGDSALYLCASSLAGGGMEEKLFFGSGTQLSVL.

For the CDR3, the DNA is TGTGCCAGCAGTCTGGGACAGAGAAATTCACCCCTCCACTTT. Its protein product is CASSLGQRNSPLHF. V and J are TRBV2 and TRBJ1-6; 7 bases align to TRBD1. The germline V gene has CDR1 SNHLY and CDR2 FYNNEI. The CDR3 covers 14 residues. V was pared by 5 bases and J by 7 bases, with 5 bases of the junction left unmatched.

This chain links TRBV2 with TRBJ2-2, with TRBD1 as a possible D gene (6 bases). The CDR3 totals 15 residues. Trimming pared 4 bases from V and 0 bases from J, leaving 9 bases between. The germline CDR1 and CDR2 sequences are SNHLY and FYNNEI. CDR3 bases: TGTGCCAGCAGTGTTGGGGGCCCGAACACCGGGGAGCTGTTTTTT. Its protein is CASSVGGPNTGELFF.

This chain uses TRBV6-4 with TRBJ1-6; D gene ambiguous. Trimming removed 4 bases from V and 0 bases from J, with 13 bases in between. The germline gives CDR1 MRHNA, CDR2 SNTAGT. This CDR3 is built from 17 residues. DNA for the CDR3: TGTGCCAGCAGTGCCCGCCCTTTAAACTCCTATAATTCACCCCTCCACTTT. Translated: CASSARPLNSYNSPLHF.

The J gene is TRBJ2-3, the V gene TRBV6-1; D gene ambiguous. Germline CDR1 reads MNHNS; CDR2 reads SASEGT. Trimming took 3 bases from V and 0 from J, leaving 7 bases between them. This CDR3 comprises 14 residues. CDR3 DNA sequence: TGTGCCAGCAGTGACAGACTTAGCACAGATACGCAGTATTTT. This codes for CASSDRLSTDTQYF.

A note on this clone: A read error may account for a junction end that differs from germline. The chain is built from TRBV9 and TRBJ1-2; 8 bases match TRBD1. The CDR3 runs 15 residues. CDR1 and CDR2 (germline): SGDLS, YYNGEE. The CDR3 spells CASSVGTGRAYVYTF. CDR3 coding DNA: TGTGCCAGCAGCGTTGGGACAGGCCGCGCCTATGTCTACACCTTC.

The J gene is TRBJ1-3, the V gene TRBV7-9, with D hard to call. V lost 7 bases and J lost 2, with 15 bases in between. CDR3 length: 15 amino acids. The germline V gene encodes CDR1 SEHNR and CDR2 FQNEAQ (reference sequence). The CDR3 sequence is CASTPLAGPGNTIYF. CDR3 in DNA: TGTGCCAGCACCCCCTTGGCAGGCCCTGGAAACACCATATATTTT. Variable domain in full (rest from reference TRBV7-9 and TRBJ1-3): DTGVSQNPRHKITKRGQNVTFRCDPISEHNRLYWYRQTLGQGPEFLTYFQNEAQLEKSRLLSDRFSAERPKGSFSTLEIQRTEQGDSAMYLCASTPLAGPGNTIYFGEGSWLTVV.

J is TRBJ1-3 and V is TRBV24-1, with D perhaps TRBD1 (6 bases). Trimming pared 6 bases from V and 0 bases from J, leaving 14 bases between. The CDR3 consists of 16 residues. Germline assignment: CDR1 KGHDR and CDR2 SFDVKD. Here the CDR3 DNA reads TGTGCCACCAGTAAGACCGGGACACCCTCTGGAAACACCATATATTTT. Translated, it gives CATSKTGTPSGNTIYF.

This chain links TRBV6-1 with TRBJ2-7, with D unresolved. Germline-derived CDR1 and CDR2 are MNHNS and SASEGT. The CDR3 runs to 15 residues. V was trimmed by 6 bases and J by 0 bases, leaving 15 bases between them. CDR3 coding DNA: TGTGCCAGCAGCACTTTGGGTGGCAGCTCCTACGAGCAGTACGTC. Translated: CASSTLGGSSYEQYV.

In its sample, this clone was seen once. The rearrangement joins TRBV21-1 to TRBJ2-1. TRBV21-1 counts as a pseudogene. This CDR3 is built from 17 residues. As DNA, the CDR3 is TGTGCCAGCAGCAAAGCGCTGGACGAGAGCTCCTACAATGAGCAGTTCTTC. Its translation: CASSKALDESSYNEQFF.

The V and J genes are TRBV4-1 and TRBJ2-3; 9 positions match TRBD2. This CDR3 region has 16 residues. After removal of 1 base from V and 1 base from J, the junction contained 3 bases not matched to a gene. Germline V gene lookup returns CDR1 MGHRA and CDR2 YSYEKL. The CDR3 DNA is TGCGCCAGCAGCCAAGTGGCGGGGGGGGGCACAGATACGCAGTATTTT. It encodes CASSQVAGGGTDTQYF.

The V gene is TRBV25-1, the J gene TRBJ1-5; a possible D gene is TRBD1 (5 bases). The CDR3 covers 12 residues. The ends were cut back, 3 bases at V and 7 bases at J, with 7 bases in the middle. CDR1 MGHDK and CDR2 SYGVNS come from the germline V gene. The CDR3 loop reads CASSEGLQPQHF. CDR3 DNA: TGTGCCAGCAGTGAGGGACTCCAGCCCCAGCATTTT.

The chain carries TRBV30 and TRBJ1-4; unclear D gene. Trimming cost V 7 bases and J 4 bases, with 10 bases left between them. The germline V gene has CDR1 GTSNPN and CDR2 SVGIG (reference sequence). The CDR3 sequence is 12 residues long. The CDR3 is CASTLHNEKLFF. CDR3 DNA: TGTGCCTCTACACTCCATAATGAAAAACTGTTTTTT. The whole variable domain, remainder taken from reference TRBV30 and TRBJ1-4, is SQTIHQWPATLVQPVGSPLSLECTVEGTSNPNLYWYRQAAGRGLQLLFYSVGIGQISSEVPQNLSASRPQDRQFILSSKKLLLSDSGFYLCASTLHNEKLFFGSGTQLSVL.

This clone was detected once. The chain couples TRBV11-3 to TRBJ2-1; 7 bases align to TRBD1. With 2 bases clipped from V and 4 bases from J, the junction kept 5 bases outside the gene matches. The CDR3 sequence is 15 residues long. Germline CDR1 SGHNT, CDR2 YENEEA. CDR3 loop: CASSLQGVGYNEQFF. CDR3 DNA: TGTGCCAGCAGCTTACAGGGGGTGGGGTACAATGAGCAGTTCTTC. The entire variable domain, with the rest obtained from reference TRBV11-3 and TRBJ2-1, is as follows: EAGVVQSPRYKIIEKKQPVAFWCNPISGHNTLYWYLQNLGQGPELLIRYENEEAVDDSQLPKDRFSAERLKGVDSTLKIQPAELGDSAVYLCASSLQGVGYNEQFFGPGTRLTVL.

The CDR3: CAISVGIGETQYF. The CDR3 nucleotides read TGTGCCATCAGTGTAGGAATTGGGGAGACCCAGTACTTC. The rearrangement uses TRBV10-3 and TRBJ2-5, with D uncertain. The CDR3 loop spans 13 amino acids. V dropped 4 bases and J dropped 5 bases, with 11 bases sitting between them. In germline, CDR1 is ENHRY, CDR2 SYGVKD.

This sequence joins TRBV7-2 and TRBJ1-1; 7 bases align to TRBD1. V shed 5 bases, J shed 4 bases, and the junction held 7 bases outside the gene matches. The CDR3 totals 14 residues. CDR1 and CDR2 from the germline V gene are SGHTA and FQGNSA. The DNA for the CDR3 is TGTGCCAGCAGCCTGACAGGGAGGGGCACTGAAGCTTTCTTT. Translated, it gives CASSLTGRGTEAFF.

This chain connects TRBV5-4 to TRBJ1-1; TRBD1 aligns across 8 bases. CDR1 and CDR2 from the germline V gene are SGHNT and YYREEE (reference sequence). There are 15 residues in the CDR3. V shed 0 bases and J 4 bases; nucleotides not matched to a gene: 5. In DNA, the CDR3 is TGTGCCAGCAGCTTGGCGGGCAGGGGGCCCACTGAAGCTTTCTTT. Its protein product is CASSLAGRGPTEAFF.

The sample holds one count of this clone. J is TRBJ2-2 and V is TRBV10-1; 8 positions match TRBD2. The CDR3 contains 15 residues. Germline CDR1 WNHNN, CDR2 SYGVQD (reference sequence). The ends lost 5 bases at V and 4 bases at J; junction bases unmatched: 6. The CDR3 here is CASSTGGPGTGELFF. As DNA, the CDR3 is TGCGCCAGCAGTACGGGGGGGCCGGGCACCGGGGAGCTGTTTTTT.

CDR3 protein: CASSRNDRGTEAFF. CDR3 nucleotides: TGTGCCAGCAGCCGGAACGACAGGGGGACTGAAGCTTTCTTT. The rearrangement uses TRBV7-3 and TRBJ1-1, with 9 positions matching TRBD1. Germline CDR1 reads SGHTA; CDR2 reads FQGTGA. The CDR3 totals 14 residues. With V trimmed by 5 bases and J by 5 bases, 6 bases remained unmatched.

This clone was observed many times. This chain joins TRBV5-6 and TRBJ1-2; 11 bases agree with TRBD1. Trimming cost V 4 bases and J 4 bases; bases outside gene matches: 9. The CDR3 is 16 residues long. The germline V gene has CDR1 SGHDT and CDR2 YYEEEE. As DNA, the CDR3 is TGTGCCAGCAGCCACCGGGACAGGGGGTTAGGCTATGGCTACACCTTC. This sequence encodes CASSHRDRGLGYGYTF.

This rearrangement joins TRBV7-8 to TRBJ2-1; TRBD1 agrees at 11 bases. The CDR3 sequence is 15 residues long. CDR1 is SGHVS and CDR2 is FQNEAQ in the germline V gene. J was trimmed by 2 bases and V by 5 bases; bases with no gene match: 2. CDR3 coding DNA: TGTGCCAGCAGCCGGACAGGGGGCACCTACAATGAGCAGTTCTTC. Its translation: CASSRTGGTYNEQFF. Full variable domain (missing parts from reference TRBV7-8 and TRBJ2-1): GAGVSQSPRYKVAKRGQDVALRCDPISGHVSLFWYQQALGQGPEFLTYFQNEAQLDKSGLPSDRFFAERPEGSVSTLKIQRTQQEDSAVYLCASSRTGGTYNEQFFGPGTRLTVL.

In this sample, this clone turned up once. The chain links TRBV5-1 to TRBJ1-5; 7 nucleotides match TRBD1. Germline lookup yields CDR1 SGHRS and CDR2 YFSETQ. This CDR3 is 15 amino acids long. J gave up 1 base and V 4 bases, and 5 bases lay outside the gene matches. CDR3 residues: CASSRQGGSNQPQHF. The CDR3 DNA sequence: TGCGCCAGCAGCCGACAGGGTGGGAGCAATCAGCCCCAGCATTTT.

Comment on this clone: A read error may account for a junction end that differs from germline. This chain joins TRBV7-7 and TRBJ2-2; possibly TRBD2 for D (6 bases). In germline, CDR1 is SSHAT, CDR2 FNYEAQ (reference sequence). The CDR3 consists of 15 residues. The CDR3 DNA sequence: TGTGCCAGCAGCTTAGCTGGGGGGAACGCCGGGGAGCTGTTTTTT. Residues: CASSLAGGNAGELFF. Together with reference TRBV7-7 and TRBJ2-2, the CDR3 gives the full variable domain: GAGVSQSPRYKVTKRGQDVTLRCDPISSHATLYWYQQALGQGPEFLTYFNYEAQPDKSGLPSDRFSAERPEGSISTLTIQRTEQRDSAMYRCASSLAGGNAGELFFGEGSRLTVL.

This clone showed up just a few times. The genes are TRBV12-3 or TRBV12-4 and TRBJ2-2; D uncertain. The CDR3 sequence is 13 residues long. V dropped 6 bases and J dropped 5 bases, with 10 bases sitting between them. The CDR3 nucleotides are TGTGCCAGCAGCGTCCAGCAAACCGGGGAGCTGTTTTTT. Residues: CASSVQQTGELFF.

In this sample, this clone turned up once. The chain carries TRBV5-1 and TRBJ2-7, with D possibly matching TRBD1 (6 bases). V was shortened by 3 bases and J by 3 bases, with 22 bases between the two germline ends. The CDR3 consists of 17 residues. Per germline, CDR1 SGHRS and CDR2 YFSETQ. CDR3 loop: CASSWGQLQWNGYEQYF. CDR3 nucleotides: TGCGCCAGCAGCTGGGGACAACTCCAGTGGAACGGCTACGAGCAGTACTTC.

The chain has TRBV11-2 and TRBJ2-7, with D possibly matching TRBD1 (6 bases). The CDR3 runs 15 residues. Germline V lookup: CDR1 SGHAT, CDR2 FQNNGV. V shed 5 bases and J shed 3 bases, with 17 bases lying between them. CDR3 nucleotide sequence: TGTGCCAGCAGCGCCAGAAGTCTGGACAGCTACGAGCAGTACTTC. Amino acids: CASSARSLDSYEQYF.

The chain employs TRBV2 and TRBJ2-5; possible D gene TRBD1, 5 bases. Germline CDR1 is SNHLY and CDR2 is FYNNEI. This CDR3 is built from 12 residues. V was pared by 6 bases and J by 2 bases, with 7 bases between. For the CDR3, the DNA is TGTGCCAGCAGCCCAGGGCAAGAGACCCAGTACTTC. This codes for CASSPGQETQYF.

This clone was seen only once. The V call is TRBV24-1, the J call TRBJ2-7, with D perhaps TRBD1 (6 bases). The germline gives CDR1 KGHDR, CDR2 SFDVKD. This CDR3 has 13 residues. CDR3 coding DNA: TGTGCCACCAGTGTTCGGACAGCTTCTCTTTTAAAGGTC. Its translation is CATSVRTASLLKV.